Presented here are 26 T cell receptor beta chains from one specimen sequenced in a study of T cells after yellow fever vaccination (dated by TCRdb to the late 2010s). The method was 5' RACE. TCRdb names Illumina NovaSeq 6000 as the instrument used. The raw public data were reprocessed by TCRdb itself: fastp quality trimming at Q25, MiXCR clonotype calling, in-frame beta chains only. One record per CDR3 amino acid sequence lists the most common genes and DNA. This sample gives under 200,000 distinct CDR3 sequences in total; approximately 9.9% of them show up just once. 36% of the sample is in the top ten clones. The treatment or condition label, read with the paper, signifies: live attenuated yellow fever vaccine strain. Material: CD8+ T cells sorted from PBMCs, obtained 15 days after the yellow fever booster vaccination. These receptor sequences come from a young man who received the YFV17D yellow fever vaccine.

This chain joins TRBV5-1 and TRBJ2-6, with TRBD1 identical over 8 bases. J was trimmed by 0 bases and V by 5 bases; bases with no gene match: 16. Germline V gene data show CDR1 as SGHRS and CDR2 as YFSETQ. This CDR3 comprises 20 residues. The CDR3 DNA is TGCGCCAGCAGTTACCTCCGGCGACAGGGGTCCCCCTCTGGGGCCAACGTCCTGACTTTC. Translation gives CASSYLRRQGSPSGANVLTF.

This rearrangement joins TRBV7-6 to TRBJ1-4; D ambiguous. V was clipped by 0 bases and J by 12 bases, with 14 bases between them. The CDR3 has 14 residues. CDR1 SGHVS and CDR2 FNYEAQ come from the germline V gene. Here the CDR3 DNA reads TGTGCCAGCAGCTTAGCTGCCAGGAACGAGGAACTGTTTTTT. Translated, it gives CASSLAARNEELFF.

J is TRBJ2-3 and V is TRBV12-3 or TRBV12-4, with 9 bases aligning to TRBD2. Unmatched junction bases numbered 4, after V lost 1 base and J lost 2 bases. CDR3 length: 16 amino acids. CDR3 loop: CASSLGVAGDTDTQYF. DNA of the CDR3: TGTGCCAGCAGTTTAGGGGTAGCGGGAGACACAGATACGCAGTATTTT.

In its sample, this clonotype was seen a few times. The V call is TRBV28, the J call TRBJ2-5; tentatively, D is TRBD1 (8 bases). V was cut by 5 bases and J by 0 bases, with 16 bases left in between. There are 16 residues in the CDR3. Germline assignment: CDR1 MDHEN and CDR2 SYDVKM. DNA for the CDR3: TGTGCCAGCAGTCCAAGGACAGGGAGGGACCAAGAGACCCAGTACTTC. This sequence encodes CASSPRTGRDQETQYF.

This clonotype was observed at least ten times. As DNA, the CDR3 is TGTGCCAGCAGCGAGGTGGGGGGAAGCACTGAAGCTTTCTTT. This codes for CASSEVGGSTEAFF. The chain is built from TRBV9 and TRBJ1-1; the D gene is possibly TRBD1 (5 bases). The germline V and J ends were trimmed by 3 bases and 4 bases, with 13 bases remaining between them. CDR3 length: 14 residues. Germline-derived CDR1 and CDR2 are SGDLS and YYNGEE. Supplemented by reference TRBV9 and TRBJ1-1, the full variable domain reads DSGVTQTPKHLITATGQRVTLRCSPRSGDLSVYWYQQSLDQGLQFLIQYYNGEERAKGNILERFSAQQFPDLHSELNLSSLELGDSALYFCASSEVGGSTEAFFGQGTRLTVV.

This clonotype was detected many times. The rearrangement joins TRBV7-9 to TRBJ1-1, with D unclear. The CDR3 contains 12 residues. Trimming shortened V by 5 bases and J by 2 bases, and 6 bases separated the two germline ends. CDR1 and CDR2 (germline): SEHNR, FQNEAQ (reference sequence). CDR3 sequence reads: CASSRGNTEAFF. Written as DNA, the CDR3 is TGTGCCAGCAGCCGAGGAAACACTGAAGCTTTCTTT.

This clonotype showed up just a few times. V usage is TRBV6-5 and J usage is TRBJ2-2, with a possible D match to TRBD2 (7 bases). V was cut by 7 bases and J by 7 bases, with 19 bases left in between. The CDR3 has 15 residues. Germline assignment: CDR1 MNHEY and CDR2 SVGAGI. The CDR3 DNA is TGTGCCAGCACCCCCTACCGGGGGGCCATCGGGGAGCTGTTTTTT. It is translated as CASTPYRGAIGELFF.

This chain links TRBV4-1 with TRBJ1-6; D gene unclear. Trimming left V 5 bases short and J 6 bases short, with 5 bases between. Germline CDR1 and CDR2: MGHRA and YSYEKL. The CDR3 is 12 residues long. This CDR3 is CASSTFNSPLHF. CDR3 bases: TGCGCCAGCAGCACATTTAATTCACCCCTCCACTTT.

This clonotype has ten or more counts. CDR3 bases: TGTGCTAGTGGCGCGACAGGACGGAACACTGAAGCTTTCTTT. It translates to CASGATGRNTEAFF. V usage is TRBV12-5 and J usage is TRBJ1-1; possibly TRBD1 for D (6 bases). Trimming took 6 bases from V and 1 from J, leaving 12 bases between them. Germline-derived CDR1 and CDR2 are LGHNT and FRNRAP. The CDR3 runs 14 residues. The complete variable domain, with remaining parts taken from reference TRBV12-5 and TRBJ1-1, reads DARVTQTPRHKVTEMGQEVTMRCQPILGHNTVFWYRQTMMQGLELLAYFRNRAPLDDSGMPKDRFSAEMPDATLATLKIQPSEPRDSAVYFCASGATGRNTEAFFGQGTRLTVV.

This clonotype was observed a few times. This chain connects TRBV4-1 to TRBJ1-2; D uncertain. Germline assignment: CDR1 MGHRA and CDR2 YSYEKL. The V end was cut by 4 bases, the J end by 8 bases, with 14 bases between. This CDR3 comprises 13 residues. Written as DNA, the CDR3 is TGCGCCAGCAGCCGTGGACCCGCCGAGGGCTACACCTTC. The encoded protein is CASSRGPAEGYTF.

This chain connects TRBV5-1 to TRBJ2-7; TRBD1 agrees at 7 bases. Germline trimming cut 0 bases from V and 9 bases from J; bases unmatched to any gene: 18. The CDR3 length is 17 residues. The germline gives CDR1 SGHRS, CDR2 YFSETQ. The DNA for the CDR3 is TGCGCCAGCAGCTTGGTCCTTCTTGGGACAGAGGAATTCCGGCAGTACTTC. Protein product: CASSLVLLGTEEFRQYF.

This clonotype was observed a handful of times. The V call is TRBV5-1, the J call TRBJ1-2; 7 nucleotides agree with TRBD1. Germline V gene data show CDR1 as SGHRS and CDR2 as YFSETQ. CDR3 length: 16 amino acids. V dropped 1 base and J dropped 4; count of bases not matched to a gene: 10. The CDR3 reads CASSLIDRDGSYGYTF. The DNA for the CDR3 is TGCGCCAGCAGCTTGATTGACAGGGACGGGAGCTATGGCTACACCTTC.

The genes are TRBV3-1 and TRBJ1-2; D unclear. The CDR3 length is 14 residues. V was clipped by 0 bases and J by 6 bases, with 11 bases between them. Germline CDR1 reads LGHDT; CDR2 reads YNNKEL (reference sequence). The CDR3 DNA sequence: TGTGCCAGCAGCCAAGACGGGCCATGGGATGGCTACACCTTC. This sequence encodes CASSQDGPWDGYTF.

This clonotype was counted only a few times. This chain connects TRBV4-1 to TRBJ1-6; the D is unclear. Per the germline V gene, CDR1 is MGHRA and CDR2 is YSYEKL. Trimming shortened V by 1 base and J by 7 bases, and 8 bases separated the two germline ends. The CDR3 is made up of 14 amino acids. CDR3 residues: CASSQGPVNSPLHF. The CDR3 coding sequence is TGCGCCAGCAGCCAAGGTCCAGTCAATTCACCCCTCCACTTT.

This chain joins TRBV4-1 and TRBJ2-7; the D gene is possibly TRBD1 (6 bases). This CDR3 has 13 residues. Germline V lookup: CDR1 MGHRA, CDR2 YSYEKL. V lost 5 bases and J 3 bases, leaving 11 bases between the germline ends. CDR3 loop: CASSTDSFYEQYF. The CDR3 DNA sequence: TGCGCCAGCAGCACGGACAGCTTCTACGAGCAGTACTTC.

This clonotype counts as medium-sized. V is TRBV4-2 and J is TRBJ2-3, with TRBD2 matching over 8 bases. This CDR3 region has 16 residues. V was pared by 0 bases and J by 1 base, with 3 bases of the junction left unmatched. Germline CDR1 is LGHNA and CDR2 is YNFKEQ. The CDR3 DNA is TGTGCCAGCAGCCAAGATCGAGCGGGGGGCACAGATACGCAGTATTTT. It translates to CASSQDRAGGTDTQYF.

The V and J genes are TRBV12-3 or TRBV12-4 and TRBJ1-1, with D perhaps TRBD1 (6 bases). This CDR3 contains 14 residues. V was cut by 6 bases and J by 4 bases, with 15 bases left in between. The CDR3 region has the DNA TGTGCCAGCAGCCAAGGTGGACAGTTCACTGAAGCTTTCTTT. This encodes CASSQGGQFTEAFF.

The genes are TRBV4-1 and TRBJ2-2, with unresolved D. Trimming took 4 bases from V and 2 from J, leaving 17 bases between them. In germline, CDR1 is MGHRA, CDR2 YSYEKL. The CDR3 sequence is 17 residues long. DNA of the CDR3: TGCGCCAGCAGCCCCCTACTCGCCAGCGAAAACACCGGGGAGCTGTTTTTT. Protein sequence: CASSPLLASENTGELFF.

This clonotype was detected a few times. The rearrangement joins TRBV5-1 to TRBJ2-7; maybe TRBD2 (6 bases). The V end was cut by 3 bases, the J end by 6 bases, with 13 bases between. The CDR3 runs 13 residues. CDR1 and CDR2 from the germline V gene are SGHRS and YFSETQ. CDR3 coding DNA: TGCGCCAGCAGCTGGGCGCAGGGAGGCGAGCAGTACTTC. This encodes CASSWAQGGEQYF.

This clonotype has just a few counts. The chain couples TRBV10-3 to TRBJ2-7, with D unresolved. CDR1 is ENHRY, CDR2 SYGVKD, per germline. V was shortened by 2 bases and J by 1 base, with 6 bases between the two germline ends. The CDR3 runs to 13 residues. In DNA form, the CDR3 reads TGTGCCATCAGTGAGGTAGGATCCTACGAGCAGTACTTC. Amino acid sequence: CAISEVGSYEQYF.

The CDR3 here is CASRLRAGYEQYV. For the CDR3, the DNA is TGTGCCAGCAGGTTAAGGGCGGGGTACGAGCAGTACGTC. The chain carries TRBV7-3 and TRBJ2-7; weak D call: TRBD2 (6 bases). CDR3 size: 13 residues. CDR1 and CDR2 (germline): SGHTA, FQGTGA.

The rearrangement joins TRBV27 to TRBJ2-6, with a weak D call TRBD1 (6 bases). The V and J ends lost 4 bases and 0 bases respectively, with 7 bases between them. Germline loops: CDR1 MNHEY, CDR2 SMNVEV (reference sequence). CDR3 length equals 15 residues. For the CDR3, the DNA is TGTGCCAGCAGTTGGACAGCCTCTGGGGCCAACGTCCTGACTTTC. Amino acid sequence: CASSWTASGANVLTF. The full variable domain, with the rest looked up from reference TRBV27 and TRBJ2-6, is EAQVTQNPRYLITVTGKKLTVTCSQNMNHEYMSWYRQDPGLGLRQIYYSMNVEVTDKGDVPEGYKVSRKEKRNFPLILESPSPNQTSLYFCASSWTASGANVLTFGAGSRLTVL.

This clonotype occurred many times. The chain uses TRBV20-1 and TRBJ2-7; 10 bases map to TRBD1. CDR3 size: 14 residues. Germline values: CDR1 DFQATT, CDR2 SNEGSKA (reference sequence). The junction had 4 bases not matched to a gene; V was cut back by 1 base and J by 4 bases. CDR3 DNA sequence: TGCAGTGCTAGAGGGACAGGGGGGGATTACGAGCAGTACGTC. It is translated as CSARGTGGDYEQYV.

This clonotype has more than one count but fewer than ten. The chain has TRBV27 and TRBJ2-5; 13 bases line up with TRBD2. V shed 5 bases and J 2 bases; nucleotides not matched to a gene: 5. This CDR3 spans 16 amino acids. CDR1 and CDR2 (germline): MNHEY, SMNVEV (reference sequence). The DNA of the CDR3 is TGTGCCAGCAGTCCCCCGGGACTAGCGGGACAAGAGACCCAGTACTTC. Its protein is CASSPPGLAGQETQYF.

In nucleotides, the CDR3 is TGTGCCAGCAGAAGCGGTTGGTCCTACGAGCAGTACGTC. Encoded protein: CASRSGWSYEQYV. The rearrangement joins TRBV6-5 to TRBJ2-7, with a weak D call TRBD2 (5 bases). This CDR3 spans 13 amino acids. Germline loops: CDR1 MNHEY, CDR2 SVGAGI. V was pared by 6 bases and J by 1 base, with 10 bases between.

This chain joins TRBV27 and TRBJ2-1, with TRBD2 matching over 7 bases. V was clipped by 2 bases and J by 3 bases; unmatched bases: 10. Germline V lookup: CDR1 MNHEY, CDR2 SMNVEV (reference sequence). This CDR3 contains 17 residues. The CDR3 nucleotides are TGTGCCAGCAGTTTAAGGCCTCGAGGCGGGGGCTACAATGAGCAGTTCTTC. This translates into CASSLRPRGGGYNEQFF.